These 23 T cell receptor beta chains originate from one sample sequenced in a study of T cells in pancreatic ductal adenocarcinoma. No neoadjuvant therapy was given to the selected pancreatic ductal adenocarcinoma patients before their surgery. Sequencing used immunoSEQ multiplex PCR; TCRdb keeps in-frame clones, though not all of them. This repertoire shows roughly 100,000 clones, around 96% found once; its top ten account for 2.5% to 3.5%. Sequencing was carried out using PBMCs. The receptors were sampled from a human donor with pancreatic ductal adenocarcinoma.

The V call is TRBV2, the J call TRBJ2-7; TRBD2 aligns across 8 bases. Trimming at V came to 7 bases and at J to 2 bases, leaving 7 bases not matched to a gene. This CDR3 has 14 amino acids. The V gene's germline CDR1 is SNHLY and CDR2 FYNNEI. The CDR3 DNA sequence: TGTGCCAGCAAACTAGCGGACTCCACCTACGAGCAGTACTTC. This translates into CASKLADSTYEQYF.

V and J are TRBV19 and TRBJ2-1; D may be TRBD1 (6 bases). V lost 6 bases to trimming and J lost 0 bases, with 15 bases between them. The CDR3 length is 16 residues. In germline, CDR1 is LNHDA, CDR2 SQIVND (reference sequence). DNA for the CDR3: TGTGCCAGTAGCCCGGGACAATTGAGCTCCTACAATGAGCAGTTCTTC. This sequence encodes CASSPGQLSSYNEQFF.

The V and J genes are TRBV7-8 and TRBJ2-7; a weak D match, TRBD2 (6 bases). The CDR3 consists of 15 residues. V was shortened by 4 bases and J by 0 bases, with 13 bases between the two germline ends. Germline V CDR1 and CDR2: SGHVS, FQNEAQ. The CDR3: CASSSRDGSSYEQYF. The CDR3 region has the DNA TGTGCCAGCAGCTCCCGGGACGGGAGCTCCTACGAGCAGTACTTC.

The V gene is TRBV5-1, the J gene TRBJ2-1; possible D gene TRBD2, 5 bases. CDR3 length: 11 amino acids. V shed 8 bases and J shed 8 bases, with 11 bases lying between them. The germline V gene has CDR1 SGHRS and CDR2 YFSETQ. The CDR3 is CASTEGYEQFF. The CDR3 DNA reads TGCGCCAGTACAGAGGGCTATGAGCAGTTCTTC.

The table lists this clone with a count of one. The rearrangement joins TRBV10-3 to TRBJ2-2, with TRBD1 as a possible D gene (5 bases). CDR1 is ENHRY, CDR2 SYGVKD, per germline. The CDR3 runs 14 residues. The CDR3 sequence is CASSTQGNTGELFF. In DNA, the CDR3 is TGTGCATCATCAACCCAGGGGAACACCGGGGAGCTGTTTTTT.

The rearrangement joins TRBV20-1 to TRBJ2-5, with no clear D. V shed 5 bases and J shed 1 base, with 5 bases lying between them. This CDR3 has 11 residues. Germline V CDR1 and CDR2: DFQATT, SNEGSKA (reference sequence). The CDR3 sequence: CSAGRQETQYF. Here the CDR3 DNA reads TGCAGTGCTGGCCGCCAAGAGACCCAGTACTTC.

The V call is TRBV5-1, the J call TRBJ1-2, with 11 bases lining up with TRBD1. The CDR3 runs to 14 residues. Looked up from germline, CDR1 is SGHRS and CDR2 is YFSETQ. V dropped 2 bases and J dropped 6; count of bases not matched to a gene: 3. CDR3 residues: CASSFGTGGNGYTF. CDR3 nucleotide sequence: TGCGCCAGCAGCTTCGGGACAGGGGGAAATGGCTACACCTTC.

This chain uses TRBV27 with TRBJ2-1; 14 bases fit TRBD2. V was clipped by 7 bases and J by 10 bases; unmatched bases: 9. Germline V lookup: CDR1 MNHEY, CDR2 SMNVEV (reference sequence). The CDR3 totals 15 residues. The CDR3 sequence: CASTPGTSGRGEQFF. The CDR3 nucleotides read TGTGCCAGCACTCCTGGGACTAGCGGGAGAGGGGAGCAGTTCTTC.

The chain links TRBV28 to TRBJ1-3, with 7 nucleotides matching TRBD1. Trimming took 4 bases from V and 2 from J; bases not matched to a gene: 2. CDR1 and CDR2 (germline): MDHEN, SYDVKM. There are 14 residues in the CDR3. CDR3 residues: CASSSGGTGNTIYF. In nucleotides, the CDR3 is TGTGCCAGCAGTTCAGGGGGAACTGGAAACACCATATATTTT.

This chain joins TRBV30 and TRBJ2-1, with D perhaps matching TRBD2 (6 bases). Germline CDR1 is GTSNPN and CDR2 is SVGIG (reference sequence). This CDR3 has 11 residues. The germline V and J ends were trimmed by 8 bases and 4 bases, with 9 bases remaining between them. CDR3 bases: TGTGCCCTGGGGGGTTACAATGAGCAGTTCTTC. Protein: CALGGYNEQFF.

The CDR3 is CASSLVIAFGEQYF. As DNA, the CDR3 is TGTGCCAGCAGCTTAGTGATAGCTTTCGGCGAGCAGTACTTC. The chain has TRBV11-2 and TRBJ2-7, with D unclear. Germline CDR1 and CDR2: SGHAT and FQNNGV. Trimming took off 1 base at V and 6 bases at J, with 13 bases between the two ends. This CDR3 has 14 residues. Full variable domain (missing parts from reference TRBV11-2 and TRBJ2-7): EAGVAQSPRYKIIEKRQSVAFWCNPISGHATLYWYQQILGQGPKLLIQFQNNGVVDDSQLPKDRFSAERLKGVDSTLKIQPAKLEDSAVYLCASSLVIAFGEQYFGPGTRLTVT.

This chain connects TRBV18 to TRBJ2-7; 7 bases map to TRBD2. Germline CDR1 is KGHSH and CDR2 is LQKENI. Losses at the gene ends were 4 bases for V and 0 bases for J; bases not matched to a gene: 6. The CDR3 runs 15 residues. CDR3 region: CASSLAGVPSYEQYF. CDR3 in DNA: TGTGCCAGCTCACTCGCGGGAGTGCCCTCCTACGAGCAGTACTTC.

The chain is built from TRBV4-1 and TRBJ2-7, with 11 bases that match TRBD2. The CDR3 runs 16 residues. The V gene end was trimmed by 1 base and the J gene end by 2 bases; junction bases not matched to a gene: 4. Looked up from germline, CDR1 is MGHRA and CDR2 is YSYEKL. In DNA, the CDR3 is TGCGCCAGCAGCCAAGTCCCACTAGCGGGGGCCTACGAGCAGTACTTC. The encoded protein is CASSQVPLAGAYEQYF.

The rearrangement uses TRBV5-1 and TRBJ2-1, with 8 bases fitting TRBD1. Per the germline V gene, CDR1 is SGHRS and CDR2 is YFSETQ. CDR3 length equals 15 residues. The J segment lost 2 bases and the V segment lost 5 bases, leaving 6 bases of the junction unmatched. Here the CDR3 DNA reads TGCGCCAGCAGGTCGACAGGGGACCCCTACAATGAGCAGTTCTTC. Translating gives CASRSTGDPYNEQFF.

The rearrangement links TRBV28 to TRBJ2-7, with D unclear. The CDR3 is made up of 11 amino acids. V lost 2 bases, J lost 9 bases, and 8 bases lay in between. Germline CDR1 MDHEN, CDR2 SYDVKM. CDR3 bases: TGTGCCAGCAGTTTAGAGCGAGGGCAGTACTTC. Its protein product is CASSLERGQYF.

V and J are TRBV7-2 and TRBJ2-7; 9 bases align to TRBD2. The germline V gene has CDR1 SGHTA and CDR2 FQGNSA. Trimming cost V 0 bases and J 3 bases; bases outside gene matches: 3. This CDR3 contains 15 residues. The CDR3 protein is CASSLAPSGNYEQYF. CDR3 sequence (DNA): TGTGCCAGCAGCTTAGCGCCTAGCGGGAACTACGAGCAGTACTTC. The full variable domain, its missing parts supplied by reference TRBV7-2 and TRBJ2-7, is GAGVSQSPSNKVTEKGKDVELRCDPISGHTALYWYRQSLGQGLEFLIYFQGNSAPDKSGLPSDRFSAERTGGSVSTLTIQRTQQEDSAVYLCASSLAPSGNYEQYFGPGTRLTVT.

The rearrangement links TRBV7-9 to TRBJ2-7; D perhaps matches TRBD2 (7 bases). The germline V and J ends were trimmed by 4 bases and 2 bases, with 9 bases remaining between them. The CDR3 sequence is 13 residues long. Germline V gene data show CDR1 as SEHNR and CDR2 as FQNEAQ (reference sequence). The CDR3 spells CASSWGGTYEQYF. Written as DNA, the CDR3 is TGTGCCAGCAGCTGGGGGGGCACCTACGAGCAGTACTTC.

This clone was counted a single time. The chain links TRBV29-1 to TRBJ1-1; no reliable D call. Germline CDR1 is SQVTM and CDR2 is ANQGSEA. The CDR3 is 10 amino acids. With 7 bases removed from V and 2 bases from J, the gap between germline ends came to 5 bases. The CDR3 nucleotides are TGCAGCGCCTTAAACACTGAAGCTTTCTTT. It translates to CSALNTEAFF.

The chain combines TRBV2 with TRBJ2-5, with a weak D call TRBD2 (6 bases). The CDR3 contains 15 residues. V lost 8 bases and J 4 bases, leaving 20 bases between the germline ends. CDR1 SNHLY and CDR2 FYNNEI come from the germline V gene. In DNA form, the CDR3 reads TGTGCCAGCCGGCGGGACGGGGTGGCCCCAGAGACCCAGTACTTC. Translation gives CASRRDGVAPETQYF.

J is TRBJ1-2 and V is TRBV27; 12 nucleotides agree with TRBD1. Germline CDR1 and CDR2: MNHEY and SMNVEV (reference sequence). The CDR3 covers 14 residues. Unmatched junction bases numbered 2, after V lost 5 bases and J lost 4 bases. The CDR3 nucleotides read TGTGCCAGCAGTATGGGACAGGGGGCCTATGGCTACACCTTC. This gives the protein CASSMGQGAYGYTF.

The V call is TRBV19, the J call TRBJ1-2; D is possibly TRBD1 (6 bases). V lost 9 bases and J 2 bases, leaving 16 bases between the germline ends. Germline values: CDR1 LNHDA, CDR2 SQIVND (reference sequence). This CDR3 spans 14 amino acids. The CDR3 region is CASNTQGNNYGYTF. In nucleotides, the CDR3 is TGTGCCAGCAACACCCAGGGGAACAACTATGGCTACACCTTC.

V is TRBV7-9 and J is TRBJ2-3; D is possibly TRBD2 (5 bases). The CDR3 runs 15 residues. Germline V gene data show CDR1 as SEHNR and CDR2 as FQNEAQ (reference sequence). The V gene lost 2 bases and the J gene lost 7 bases, with 16 bases spanning the gap. CDR3 loop: CASSLTAEAGHTQYF. CDR3 in DNA: TGTGCCAGCAGCTTAACAGCGGAGGCCGGGCATACGCAGTATTTT.

The chain has TRBV5-1 and TRBJ2-3; 16 nucleotides align to TRBD2. In germline, CDR1 is SGHRS, CDR2 YFSETQ. V was clipped by 4 bases and J by 3 bases; unmatched bases: 5. CDR3 length equals 17 residues. The CDR3 coding sequence is TGCGCCAGCAGCCCGGGACTAGCGGGAGGGCGGACAGATACGCAGTATTTT. Its protein product is CASSPGLAGGRTDTQYF.